These 14 T cell receptor beta chains came from one sample sequenced in a study of shared clonotypes between healthy human individuals. The protocol was immunoSEQ multiplex PCR, while the TCRdb copy is restricted to in-frame clones and leaves out a portion. The sample has around 700,000 clones; about three quarters are singletons. The sequenced material came from memory CD4+ T cells sorted from blood. Subset given: CD45RA-negative fraction. These receptor sequences come from a woman in her twenties or thirties in good health.

This chain uses TRBV28 with TRBJ2-7, with D tentatively TRBD1 (5 bases). The CDR3 has 14 amino acids. The V gene's germline CDR1 is MDHEN and CDR2 SYDVKM. V dropped 5 bases and J dropped 5 bases, with 16 bases sitting between them. The DNA of the CDR3 is TGTGCCAGCAGTACCAGGGTAGTTGGCCACGAGCAGTACTTC. This translates into CASSTRVVGHEQYF.

This clone was seen only a few times. V is TRBV10-1 and J is TRBJ2-7; 10 bases fit TRBD2. The V segment lost 6 bases and the J segment 3 bases; nucleotides outside the gene matches: 8. The CDR3 totals 15 residues. CDR1 is WNHNN, CDR2 SYGVQD, per germline (reference sequence). CDR3 protein: CASSPELAGIYEQYF. As DNA, the CDR3 is TGCGCCAGCAGCCCCGAACTAGCGGGAATCTACGAGCAGTACTTC.

This chain uses TRBV11-3 with TRBJ2-6; D is unresolved. Trimming shortened V by 5 bases and J by 3 bases, and 11 bases separated the two germline ends. This CDR3 contains 15 residues. Germline V lookup: CDR1 SGHNT, CDR2 YENEEA. The CDR3 loop is CASSQTRIGANVLTF. CDR3 DNA: TGTGCCAGCAGCCAGACGCGGATTGGGGCCAACGTCCTGACTTTC.

The rearrangement uses TRBV18 and TRBJ2-5, with TRBD1 as a possible D gene (6 bases). This CDR3 is built from 15 residues. V was cut by 3 bases and J by 5 bases, with 16 bases left in between. The germline V gene has CDR1 KGHSH and CDR2 LQKENI. The CDR3 DNA follows: TGTGCCAGCTCACCGACAACAGGGTTGGGGGAGACCCAGTACTTC. This encodes CASSPTTGLGETQYF.

This clone was recorded at least ten times. The chain has TRBV28 and TRBJ1-1; 10 nucleotides match TRBD1. Trimming at V came to 7 bases and at J to 2 bases, leaving 7 bases not matched to a gene. Per the germline V gene, CDR1 is MDHEN and CDR2 is SYDVKM. The CDR3 extends over 15 amino acids. This CDR3 reads CASTTTGGVNTEAFF. The DNA for the CDR3 is TGTGCCAGCACCACGACAGGGGGCGTTAACACTGAAGCTTTCTTT.

This chain joins TRBV18 and TRBJ2-6; D not certain. Trimming left V 4 bases short and J 4 bases short, with 11 bases between. The CDR3 has 15 residues. Germline assignment: CDR1 KGHSH and CDR2 LQKENI. CDR3 amino acids: CASSQERSGANVLTF. In DNA, the CDR3 is TGTGCCAGCTCACAGGAACGTTCGGGGGCCAACGTCCTGACTTTC. Full variable domain (rest looked up from reference TRBV18 and TRBJ2-6): NAGVMQNPRHLVRRRGQEARLRCSPMKGHSHVYWYRQLPEEGLKFMVYLQKENIIDESGMPKERFSAEFPKEGPSILRIQQVVRGDSAAYFCASSQERSGANVLTFGAGSRLTVL.

The chain combines TRBV9 with TRBJ2-1; D unresolved. V lost 4 bases, J lost 7 bases, and 18 bases lay in between. CDR1 and CDR2 from the germline V gene are SGDLS and YYNGEE. The CDR3 runs 15 residues. The CDR3 region is CASSPSNTVANEQFF. CDR3 in DNA: TGTGCCAGCAGCCCTTCCAATACAGTAGCTAATGAGCAGTTCTTC.

V gene TRBV28 combines with J gene TRBJ1-1; no reliable D call. The CDR3 is 14 amino acids. Trimming removed 5 bases from V and 6 bases from J, with 16 bases in between. Germline V gene sequence: CDR1 MDHEN, CDR2 SYDVKM. The CDR3 DNA follows: TGTGCCAGCAGTCGCGCGTGGGGAAATCCTGAAGCTTTCTTT. As protein: CASSRAWGNPEAFF.

The chain carries TRBV5-1 and TRBJ2-7, with 9 positions matching TRBD2. The CDR3 has 14 residues. From germline, CDR1 is SGHRS and CDR2 YFSETQ. The trim removed 1 base at V and 6 bases at J, leaving 5 bases unmatched. The CDR3 DNA is TGCGCCAGCAGCTTGAGTGCGGGAGGGCGCGAGCAGTACTTC. It yields the protein CASSLSAGGREQYF.

To note about this clone: This same CDR3 is encoded by further DNA sequences in the sample. V is TRBV7-2 and J is TRBJ1-2; possible D gene TRBD1, 5 bases. The ends were cut back, 1 base at V and 8 bases at J, with 11 bases in the middle. CDR3 length equals 13 residues. The germline V gene encodes CDR1 SGHTA and CDR2 FQGNSA. The CDR3 sequence is CASSLGQGGGYTF. In DNA, the CDR3 is TGTGCCAGCAGCTTAGGGCAGGGTGGAGGCTACACCTTC.

The table lists this clone with a few counts. The chain has TRBV19 and TRBJ1-2; D is unresolved. The CDR3 is 16 residues long. Trimming took off 5 bases at V and 4 bases at J, with 20 bases between the two ends. Germline V CDR1 and CDR2: LNHDA, SQIVND (reference sequence). This chain's CDR3 is CASSLASSQLGYGYTF. The CDR3 coding sequence is TGTGCCAGTAGTCTTGCGTCATCTCAGCTCGGCTATGGCTACACCTTC.

The chain is built from TRBV28 and TRBJ1-1; no reliable D call. From germline, CDR1 is MDHEN and CDR2 SYDVKM. V was shortened by 3 bases and J by 2 bases, with 13 bases between the two germline ends. The CDR3 has 15 residues. This chain's CDR3 is CASSFGVRANTEAFF. The CDR3 DNA follows: TGTGCCAGCAGTTTTGGGGTTCGGGCCAACACTGAAGCTTTCTTT.

The chain uses TRBV5-4 and TRBJ2-6; no reliable D call. Per the germline V gene, CDR1 is SGHNT and CDR2 is YYREEE (reference sequence). The CDR3 length is 16 residues. Trimming pared 0 bases from V and 4 bases from J, leaving 11 bases between. CDR3 in DNA: TGTGCCAGCAGCTTGGCACGTGTTACGGGGGCCAACGTCCTGACTTTC. As protein: CASSLARVTGANVLTF.

The chain uses TRBV18 and TRBJ2-7, with TRBD1 identical over 9 bases. This CDR3 region has 14 residues. Germline V gene lookup returns CDR1 KGHSH and CDR2 LQKENI. Germline trimming cut 2 bases from V and 4 bases from J; bases unmatched to any gene: 3. CDR3: CASSPGTGLYEQYF. The CDR3 coding sequence is TGTGCCAGCTCACCAGGGACAGGGTTGTACGAGCAGTACTTC.